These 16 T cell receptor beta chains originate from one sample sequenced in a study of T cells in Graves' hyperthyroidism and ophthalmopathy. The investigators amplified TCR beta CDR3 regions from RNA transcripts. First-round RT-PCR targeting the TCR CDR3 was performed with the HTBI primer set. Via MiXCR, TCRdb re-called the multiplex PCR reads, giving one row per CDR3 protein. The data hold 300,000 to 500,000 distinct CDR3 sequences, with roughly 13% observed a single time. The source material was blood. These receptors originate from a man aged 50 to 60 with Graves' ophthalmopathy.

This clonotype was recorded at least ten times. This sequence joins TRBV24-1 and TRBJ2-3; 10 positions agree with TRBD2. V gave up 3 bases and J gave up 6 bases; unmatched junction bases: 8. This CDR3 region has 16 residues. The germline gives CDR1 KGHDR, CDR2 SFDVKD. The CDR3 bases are TGTGCCACCAGTGATATACCTAGCGGGAGTAGCGATACGCAGTATTTT. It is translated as CATSDIPSGSSDTQYF.

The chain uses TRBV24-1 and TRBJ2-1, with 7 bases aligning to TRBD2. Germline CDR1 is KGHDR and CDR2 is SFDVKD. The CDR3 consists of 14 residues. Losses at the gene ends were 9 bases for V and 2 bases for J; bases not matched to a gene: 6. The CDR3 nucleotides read TGTGCCACCGGGGGTGGGAGGGCCTACAATGAGCAGTTCTTC. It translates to CATGGGRAYNEQFF.

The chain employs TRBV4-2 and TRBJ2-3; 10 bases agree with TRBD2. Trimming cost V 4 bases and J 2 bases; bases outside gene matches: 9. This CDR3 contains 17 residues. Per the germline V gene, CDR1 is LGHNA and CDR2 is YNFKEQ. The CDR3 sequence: CASSLQSSGSPTDTQYF. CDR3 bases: TGTGCCAGCAGCCTCCAATCTAGCGGGAGCCCCACAGATACGCAGTATTTT.

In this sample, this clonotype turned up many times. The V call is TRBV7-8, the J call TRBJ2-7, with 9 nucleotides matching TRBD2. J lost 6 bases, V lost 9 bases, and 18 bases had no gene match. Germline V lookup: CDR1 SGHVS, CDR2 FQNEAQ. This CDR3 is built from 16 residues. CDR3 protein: CASISSGSAALGEQYF. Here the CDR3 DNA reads TGTGCCAGTATAAGTAGCGGGAGTGCTGCCTTGGGCGAGCAGTACTTC.

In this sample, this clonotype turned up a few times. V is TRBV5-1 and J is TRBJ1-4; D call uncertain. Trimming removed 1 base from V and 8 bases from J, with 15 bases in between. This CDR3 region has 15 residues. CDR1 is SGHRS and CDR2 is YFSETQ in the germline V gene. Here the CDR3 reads CASSLQPGEGEKLFF. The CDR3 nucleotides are TGCGCCAGCAGCTTGCAACCGGGCGAAGGGGAAAAACTGTTTTTT.

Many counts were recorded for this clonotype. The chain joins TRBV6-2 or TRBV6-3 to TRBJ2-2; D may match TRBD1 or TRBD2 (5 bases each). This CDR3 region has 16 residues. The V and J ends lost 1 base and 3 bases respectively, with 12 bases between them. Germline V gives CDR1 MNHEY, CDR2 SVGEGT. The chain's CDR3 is CASSYWGTEYTGELFF. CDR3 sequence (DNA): TGTGCCAGCAGTTACTGGGGGACCGAATACACCGGGGAGCTGTTTTTT.

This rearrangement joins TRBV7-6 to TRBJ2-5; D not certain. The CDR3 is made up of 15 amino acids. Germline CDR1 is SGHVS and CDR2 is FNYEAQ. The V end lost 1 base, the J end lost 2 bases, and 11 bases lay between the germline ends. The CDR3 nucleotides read TGTGCCAGCAGCTTAGTTCGACCGATACAAGAGACCCAGTACTTC. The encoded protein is CASSLVRPIQETQYF.

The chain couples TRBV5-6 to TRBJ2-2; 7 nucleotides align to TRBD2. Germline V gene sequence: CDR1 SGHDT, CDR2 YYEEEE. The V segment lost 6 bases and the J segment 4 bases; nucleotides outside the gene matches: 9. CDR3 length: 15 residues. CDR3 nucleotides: TGTGCCAGCAACAGACTAGCTAGGGGCACCGGGGAGCTGTTTTTT. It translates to CASNRLARGTGELFF. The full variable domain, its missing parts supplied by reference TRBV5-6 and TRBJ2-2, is DAGVTQSPTHLIKTRGQQVTLRCSPKSGHDTVSWYQQALGQGPQFIFQYYEEEERQRGNFPDRFSGHQFPNYSSELNVNALLLGDSALYLCASNRLARGTGELFFGEGSRLTVL.

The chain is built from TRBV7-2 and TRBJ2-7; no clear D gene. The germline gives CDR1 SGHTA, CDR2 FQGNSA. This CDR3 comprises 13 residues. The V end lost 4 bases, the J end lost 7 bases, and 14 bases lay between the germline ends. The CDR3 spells CASSSILHGEQYF. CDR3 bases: TGTGCCAGCAGCTCCATACTCCATGGGGAGCAGTACTTC.

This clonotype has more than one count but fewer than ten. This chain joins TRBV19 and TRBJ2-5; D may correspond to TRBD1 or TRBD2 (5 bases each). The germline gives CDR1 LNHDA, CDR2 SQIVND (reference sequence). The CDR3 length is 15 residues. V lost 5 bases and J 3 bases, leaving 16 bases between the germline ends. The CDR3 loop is CASSVRDQREETQYF. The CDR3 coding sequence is TGTGCCAGTAGTGTGAGGGACCAGCGCGAAGAGACCCAGTACTTC.

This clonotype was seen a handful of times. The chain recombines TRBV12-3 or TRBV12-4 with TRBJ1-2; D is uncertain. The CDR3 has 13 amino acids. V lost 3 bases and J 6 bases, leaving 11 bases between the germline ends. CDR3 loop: CASSLFQADGYTF. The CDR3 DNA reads TGTGCCAGCAGTTTGTTCCAGGCGGATGGCTACACCTTC.

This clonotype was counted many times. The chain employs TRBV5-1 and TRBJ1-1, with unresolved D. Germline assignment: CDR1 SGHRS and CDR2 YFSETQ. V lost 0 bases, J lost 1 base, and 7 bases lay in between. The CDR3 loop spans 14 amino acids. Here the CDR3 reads CASSLGTWNTEAFF. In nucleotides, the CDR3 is TGCGCCAGCAGCTTGGGAACATGGAACACTGAAGCTTTCTTT.

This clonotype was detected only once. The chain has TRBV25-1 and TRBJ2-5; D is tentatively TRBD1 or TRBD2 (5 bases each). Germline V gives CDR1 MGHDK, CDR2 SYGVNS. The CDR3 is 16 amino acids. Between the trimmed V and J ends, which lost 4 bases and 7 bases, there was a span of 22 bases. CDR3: CASSAPGPEVVGTQYF. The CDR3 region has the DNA TGTGCCAGCAGTGCACCGGGACCGGAAGTCGTTGGGACCCAGTACTTC.

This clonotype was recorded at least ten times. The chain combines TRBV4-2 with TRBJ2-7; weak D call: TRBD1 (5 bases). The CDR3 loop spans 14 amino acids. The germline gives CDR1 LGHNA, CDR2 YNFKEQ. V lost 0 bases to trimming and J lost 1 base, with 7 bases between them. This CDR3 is CASSQDPGSYEQYF. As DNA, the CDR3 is TGTGCCAGCAGCCAAGACCCAGGGTCCTACGAGCAGTACTTC.

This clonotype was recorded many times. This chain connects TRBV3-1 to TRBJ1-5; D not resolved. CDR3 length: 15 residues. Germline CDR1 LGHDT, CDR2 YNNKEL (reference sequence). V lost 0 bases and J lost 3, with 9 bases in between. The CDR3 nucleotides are TGTGCCAGCAGCCAAGATATTCTCGTCAATCAGCCCCAGCATTTT. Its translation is CASSQDILVNQPQHF.

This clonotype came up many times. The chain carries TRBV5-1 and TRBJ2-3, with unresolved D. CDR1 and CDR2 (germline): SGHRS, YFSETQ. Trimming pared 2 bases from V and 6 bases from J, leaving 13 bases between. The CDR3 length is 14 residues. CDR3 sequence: CASSFGRAIDTQYF. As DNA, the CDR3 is TGCGCCAGCAGCTTTGGGCGTGCGATTGATACGCAGTATTTT.